The T cell receptor (beta chain) described here comes from a study of blood T cell repertoires in COVID-19. Study in general: There were acute and convalescent COVID-19 samples, and they came from the United States, Italy and Spain.

The germline gives CDR1 SGHTA, CDR2 FQGNSA. Trimming shortened V by 4 bases and J by 6 bases, and 10 bases separated the two germline ends. CDR3 length: 13 residues. Original methodology: Scientists estimated how many nucleated cells there were by amplifying reference gene primers. Only in-frame clones appear in the TCRdb table, and some are missing; sequencing was by immunoSEQ multiplex PCR. Clone size and the V and J calls come from that table; the DNA yielded D and trimming. The repertoire includes about 98,000 clones, over 80% of them detected once, and approximately 20% sits in the top ten. The receptor was isolated from an elderly man with acute or convalescent COVID-19. The J gene is TRBJ2-1, the V gene TRBV7-2; D gene unclear. Sequenced: peripheral blood. CDR3 DNA sequence: TGTGCCAGCAGCTCAACATTCTTCAATGAGCAGTTCTTC. It is translated as CASSSTFFNEQFF.